One sample yielded the 25 T cell receptor beta chains listed below, sequenced in a study of cytomegalovirus exposure and HLA in healthy donors. Amplification used 60 Vbeta primers and 13 Jbeta primers. The data were produced by immunoSEQ multiplex PCR, yet TCRdb's version contains in-frame clones alone and is incomplete. The repertoire holds about 250,000 clones, with roughly 70% as singletons. Source material: PBMCs. Receptor source: a female donor in good health and CMV-seronegative.

The CDR3 here is CSARLAGGPYEQYF. CDR3 bases: TGCAGCGCCAGACTAGCGGGAGGGCCCTACGAGCAGTACTTC. The rearrangement joins TRBV29-1 to TRBJ2-5, with 14 bases fitting TRBD2. Near its end, the DNA agrees better with TRBJ2-7, so the J call may be wrong. The CDR3 contains 14 residues. The germline gives CDR1 SQVTM, CDR2 ANQGSEA.

The chain combines TRBV9 with TRBJ2-7, with a weak D call TRBD2 (6 bases). In germline, CDR1 is SGDLS, CDR2 YYNGEE. V was clipped by 4 bases and J by 5 bases, with 16 bases between them. The CDR3 is 14 amino acids. DNA of the CDR3: TGTGCCAGCAGCCCCGAGGAGACTAGGAACGAGCAGTACTTC. This codes for CASSPEETRNEQYF.

This clone has a handful of counts. The V gene is TRBV6-5, the J gene TRBJ1-4; the D gene is possibly TRBD1 (6 bases). V lost 8 bases and J lost 14, with 15 bases in between. Germline CDR1 is MNHEY and CDR2 is SVGAGI. CDR3 size: 11 residues. The CDR3 coding sequence is TGTGCCAGCGGAAACAGGGCTGGTCTGTTTTTT. This sequence encodes CASGNRAGLFF.

This clone was seen a handful of times. This sequence joins TRBV6-4 and TRBJ1-5, with TRBD1 matching 7 bases. From germline, CDR1 is MRHNA and CDR2 SNTAGT. V trimming: 0 bases; J trimming: 3 bases; junction bases outside the gene matches: 11. The CDR3 length is 18 residues. The CDR3 spells CASSDSTPQGGHNQPQHF. For the CDR3, the DNA is TGTGCCAGCAGTGACTCGACCCCTCAGGGGGGTCACAATCAGCCCCAGCATTTT.

This rearrangement joins TRBV28 to TRBJ1-2; D is unresolved. The germline V gene encodes CDR1 MDHEN and CDR2 SYDVKM. V gave up 5 bases and J gave up 3 bases, with 10 bases separating them. This CDR3 spans 13 amino acids. CDR3 loop: CASSGKEYYGYTF. DNA for the CDR3: TGTGCCAGCAGTGGAAAGGAGTACTATGGCTACACCTTC.

The V gene is TRBV4-1, the J gene TRBJ2-1; TRBD2 agrees at 8 bases. Germline V gene data show CDR1 as MGHRA and CDR2 as YSYEKL. Germline trimming cut 4 bases from V and 5 bases from J; bases unmatched to any gene: 1. The CDR3 covers 13 residues. CDR3 sequence reads: CASSLLADNEQFF. For the CDR3, the DNA is TGCGCCAGCAGCCTACTAGCGGACAATGAGCAGTTCTTC.

The gene calls are TRBV7-6 and TRBJ2-7, with D maybe TRBD1 (6 bases). Trimming left V 0 bases short and J 2 bases short, with 8 bases between. This CDR3 has 14 amino acids. Germline V CDR1 and CDR2: SGHVS, FNYEAQ. The CDR3 bases are TGTGCCAGCAGCTTAGCGGACAGCACCTACGAGCAGTACTTC. This encodes CASSLADSTYEQYF.

The chain links TRBV2 to TRBJ1-2, with 7 bases matching TRBD1. V gave up 4 bases and J gave up 8 bases; unmatched junction bases: 7. The CDR3 sequence is 13 residues long. CDR1 and CDR2 from the germline V gene are SNHLY and FYNNEI. The CDR3 sequence is CASSVVQGKGYTF. The CDR3 bases are TGTGCCAGCAGTGTTGTACAGGGGAAGGGCTACACCTTC.

J is TRBJ1-1 and V is TRBV7-9; perhaps TRBD1 as D (6 bases). Germline assignment: CDR1 SEHNR and CDR2 FQNEAQ (reference sequence). V lost 4 bases, J lost 3 bases, and 12 bases lay in between. This CDR3 has 14 amino acids. The DNA of the CDR3 is TGTGCCAGCAGCTGGGGGGGGGCGGACACTGAAGCTTTCTTT. Its translation: CASSWGGADTEAFF.

The rearrangement links TRBV19 to TRBJ1-2, with TRBD1 as a possible D gene (6 bases). CDR3 length equals 15 residues. The V end was cut by 10 bases, the J end by 0 bases, with 18 bases between. CDR1 LNHDA and CDR2 SQIVND come from the germline V gene (reference sequence). The CDR3 region is CATKGGFPANYGYTF. Here the CDR3 DNA reads TGTGCCACTAAGGGGGGGTTCCCAGCTAACTATGGCTACACCTTC.

The CDR3 reads CASSLARVYEQYF. CDR3 bases: TGTGCCAGCAGCTTAGCCAGGGTCTACGAGCAGTACTTC. This chain connects TRBV7-8 to TRBJ2-7, with D possibly matching TRBD1 (5 bases). The CDR3 sequence is 13 residues long. Between the trimmed V and J ends, which lost 0 bases and 3 bases, there was a span of 6 bases. Germline loops: CDR1 SGHVS, CDR2 FQNEAQ.

This clone was observed a handful of times. The CDR3 here is CAWSVHGMYGEKLFF. The CDR3 DNA follows: TGTGCCTGGAGTGTACACGGGATGTATGGTGAAAAACTGTTTTTT. The chain employs TRBV30 and TRBJ1-4; D unresolved. The CDR3 is 15 residues long. V was cut by 0 bases and J by 7 bases, with 15 bases left in between. Germline assignment: CDR1 GTSNPN and CDR2 SVGIG (reference sequence).

The J gene is TRBJ2-1, the V gene TRBV19; D is perhaps TRBD2 (6 bases). V shed 4 bases and J shed 4 bases, with 17 bases lying between them. The CDR3 has 16 residues. Germline assignment: CDR1 LNHDA and CDR2 SQIVND (reference sequence). CDR3 protein: CASSTPGGTPYNEQFF. For the CDR3, the DNA is TGTGCCAGTAGTACCCCCGGCGGGACCCCGTACAATGAGCAGTTCTTC. The whole variable domain, remainder taken from reference TRBV19 and TRBJ2-1, is DGGITQSPKYLFRKEGQNVTLSCEQNLNHDAMYWYRQDPGQGLRLIYYSQIVNDFQKGDIAEGYSVSREKKESFPLTVTSAQKNPTAFYLCASSTPGGTPYNEQFFGPGTRLTVL.

The chain uses TRBV6-1 and TRBJ2-2, with D hard to call. The germline CDR1 and CDR2 sequences are MNHNS and SASEGT. This CDR3 is 13 amino acids long. V was shortened by 5 bases and J by 5 bases, with 9 bases between the two germline ends. The CDR3 loop reads CASSTLRTGELFF. The CDR3 bases are TGTGCCAGCAGTACCCTCCGGACCGGGGAGCTGTTTTTT.

The chain links TRBV10-1 to TRBJ2-2; TRBD2 matches 13 bases. The V gene's germline CDR1 is WNHNN and CDR2 SYGVQD (reference sequence). This CDR3 has 17 amino acids. Trimming removed 2 bases from V and 5 bases from J; junction bases left unmatched: 5. The CDR3 region is CASSEAGLAGVTGELFF. In nucleotides, the CDR3 is TGCGCCAGCAGTGAGGCCGGACTAGCGGGAGTAACCGGGGAGCTGTTTTTT.

This sequence joins TRBV5-1 and TRBJ2-5; possible D gene TRBD1, 6 bases. The J call is in doubt because the DNA end fits TRBJ2-7 better. The CDR3 spans 12 residues. Germline CDR1 and CDR2: SGHRS and YFSETQ. CDR3 amino acids: CASTGERYEQYF. CDR3 bases: TGCGCCAGCACAGGGGAGCGATACGAGCAGTACTTC.

The gene calls are TRBV5-5 and TRBJ2-2, with TRBD2 matching over 12 bases. CDR1 and CDR2 (germline): SGHKS, YYEKEE (reference sequence). The CDR3 totals 15 residues. V lost 4 bases, J lost 5 bases, and 3 bases stayed unmatched. This chain's CDR3 is CASSLGLAGTGELFF. CDR3 DNA sequence: TGTGCCAGCAGCCTAGGACTAGCGGGAACCGGGGAGCTGTTTTTT.

The chain has TRBV28 and TRBJ1-4; D may be TRBD1 (5 bases). CDR1 MDHEN and CDR2 SYDVKM come from the germline V gene. This CDR3 has 14 amino acids. Trimming pared 6 bases from V and 6 bases from J, leaving 14 bases between. CDR3 region: CASSPGVGHEKLFF. CDR3 DNA: TGTGCCAGCAGCCCGGGAGTGGGGCATGAAAAACTGTTTTTT.

The rearrangement joins TRBV6-5 to TRBJ1-2, with 7 nucleotides matching TRBD1. This CDR3 spans 15 amino acids. CDR1 and CDR2 from the germline V gene are MNHEY and SVGAGI. Germline trimming cut 5 bases from V and 5 bases from J; bases unmatched to any gene: 11. This CDR3 reads CASSRSRGRVYGYTF. CDR3 DNA: TGTGCCAGCAGTCGGTCCAGGGGGAGAGTATATGGCTACACCTTC.

The chain employs TRBV7-6 and TRBJ1-5, with D unresolved. CDR1 SGHVS and CDR2 FNYEAQ come from the germline V gene. The length of the CDR3 is 16 residues. Trimming left V 1 base short and J 6 bases short, with 16 bases between. CDR3 nucleotides: TGTGCCAGCAGCTTAGGACTCTCAGAGGCGGGTCAGCCCCAGCATTTT. This codes for CASSLGLSEAGQPQHF.

This chain uses TRBV27 with TRBJ2-7, with TRBD1 identical over 8 bases. The CDR3 length is 16 residues. V dropped 8 bases and J dropped 3; count of bases not matched to a gene: 15. Germline CDR1 is MNHEY and CDR2 is SMNVEV (reference sequence). The CDR3 region has the DNA TGTGCCAGCCCCATAAAGGGGACAGGAATATTCTACGAGCAGTACTTC. This gives the protein CASPIKGTGIFYEQYF.

This clone was seen a handful of times. The chain uses TRBV4-1 and TRBJ1-2; D is perhaps TRBD1 (5 bases). Between the trimmed V and J ends, which lost 1 base and 3 bases, there was a span of 9 bases. From germline, CDR1 is MGHRA and CDR2 YSYEKL. This CDR3 contains 14 residues. The CDR3 DNA sequence: TGCGCCAGCAGCCAAGTGCGGGGGGACTATGGCTACACCTTC. This codes for CASSQVRGDYGYTF.

This clone was seen a handful of times. The rearrangement joins TRBV4-2 to TRBJ1-4; 10 positions agree with TRBD1. The length of the CDR3 is 16 residues. Losses at the gene ends were 2 bases for V and 6 bases for J; bases not matched to a gene: 6. The germline gives CDR1 LGHNA, CDR2 YNFKEQ. In DNA form, the CDR3 reads TGTGCCAGCAGCCAAACCCCCGGGACAGGGGATGAAAAACTGTTTTTT. Encoded protein: CASSQTPGTGDEKLFF.

V gene TRBV11-3 combines with J gene TRBJ2-7; D call uncertain. Germline V lookup: CDR1 SGHNT, CDR2 YENEEA. CDR3 length: 15 amino acids. Trimming shortened V by 1 base and J by 9 bases, and 19 bases separated the two germline ends. Written as DNA, the CDR3 is TGTGCCAGCAGCTTAGCCCGATCAATCGCGCTACCGCAGTACTTC. Its protein product is CASSLARSIALPQYF.

This clone was found a few times. This sequence joins TRBV30 and TRBJ1-5, with TRBD1 matching 10 bases. V shed 2 bases, J shed 0 bases, and the junction held 16 bases outside the gene matches. CDR3 length: 20 amino acids. Germline CDR1 is GTSNPN and CDR2 is SVGIG (reference sequence). CDR3: CAWSSGTGVFTSYSNQPQHF. The DNA for the CDR3 is TGTGCCTGGAGTTCCGGGACAGGGGTTTTCACGAGCTATAGCAATCAGCCCCAGCATTTT.